One sample yielded the 14 T cell receptor beta chains listed below, sequenced in a study of blood T cell repertoires in COVID-19. Repertoires were generated with immunoSEQ multiplex PCR, while TCRdb's copy carries only in-frame clones and drops some. This table has about 340,000 clones, around four fifths appearing once. The sequencing input was peripheral blood. The source is a man aged 30 to 45 with active or convalescent COVID-19.

J is TRBJ2-5 and V is TRBV7-2, with 10 positions matching TRBD1. CDR1 is SGHTA and CDR2 is FQGNSA in the germline V gene. The CDR3 is 15 residues long. Trimming cost V 1 base and J 4 bases; bases outside gene matches: 3. Written as DNA, the CDR3 is TGTGCCAGCAGCTTAGTCGGGACAGGGGTAGAGACCCAGTACTTC. Residues: CASSLVGTGVETQYF. Full variable domain (rest looked up from reference TRBV7-2 and TRBJ2-5): GAGVSQSPSNKVTEKGKDVELRCDPISGHTALYWYRQSLGQGLEFLIYFQGNSAPDKSGLPSDRFSAERTGGSVSTLTIQRTQQEDSAVYLCASSLVGTGVETQYFGPGTRLLVL.

The chain recombines TRBV27 with TRBJ1-1, with D possibly being TRBD1 (6 bases). The CDR3 is 15 amino acids. Between the trimmed V and J ends, which lost 5 bases and 5 bases, there was a span of 18 bases. The germline gives CDR1 MNHEY, CDR2 SMNVEV (reference sequence). CDR3 nucleotides: TGTGCCAGCAGTCCCGCAGGGGCAGGGCGGACTGAAGCTTTCTTT. Its translation is CASSPAGAGRTEAFF.

The rearrangement joins TRBV24-1 to TRBJ2-3, with D unresolved. V lost 5 bases and J lost 4, with 6 bases in between. This CDR3 has 12 residues. The germline gives CDR1 KGHDR, CDR2 SFDVKD. As DNA, the CDR3 is TGTGCCACCAGTGGTCCGTCAGATACGCAGTATTTT. Translating gives CATSGPSDTQYF.

The chain employs TRBV28 and TRBJ2-1; 9 bases fit TRBD2. The germline V gene encodes CDR1 MDHEN and CDR2 SYDVKM. There are 17 residues in the CDR3. Trimming took 6 bases from V and 7 from J; bases not matched to a gene: 16. The CDR3: CASSSPLLAGLENEQFF. CDR3 bases: TGTGCCAGCAGCAGTCCTTTACTAGCGGGCCTGGAGAATGAGCAGTTCTTC. Full variable domain (rest looked up from reference TRBV28 and TRBJ2-1): DVKVTQSSRYLVKRTGEKVFLECVQDMDHENMFWYRQDPGLGLRLIYFSYDVKMKEKGDIPEGYSVSREKKERFSLILESASTNQTSMYLCASSSPLLAGLENEQFFGPGTRLTVL.

The rearrangement uses TRBV10-3 and TRBJ1-6; 8 bases map to TRBD1. CDR3 length: 13 residues. From germline, CDR1 is ENHRY and CDR2 SYGVKD. V lost 9 bases and J lost 7; bases outside the gene matches: 5. The chain's CDR3 is CAIAGTGNSPLHF. The CDR3 DNA reads as TGTGCCATAGCCGGGACAGGCAATTCACCCCTCCACTTT.

In this sample, this clone turned up once. The chain's CDR3 is CASSQEYLETQYF. The CDR3 bases are TGTGCCAGCAGCCAAGAGTACTTAGAGACCCAGTACTTC. The chain joins TRBV3-1 (or the pseudogene TRBV3-2) to TRBJ2-5; no reliable D call. The V gene's germline CDR1 is LGHDT and CDR2 YNNKEL (reference sequence). The V end was cut by 0 bases, the J end by 4 bases, with 6 bases between. CDR3 length: 13 residues.

This chain joins TRBV6-5 and TRBJ1-2; perhaps TRBD1 as D (5 bases). Germline V gene sequence: CDR1 MNHEY, CDR2 SVGAGI. Trimming pared 7 bases from V and 4 bases from J, leaving 13 bases between. This CDR3 comprises 13 residues. This chain's CDR3 is CASTGGGIYGYTF. The CDR3, as DNA: TGTGCCAGCACCGGGGGTGGTATCTATGGCTACACCTTC.

This clone has just one count. The rearrangement joins TRBV19 to TRBJ2-6; TRBD2 might be the D (5 bases). The CDR3 is 12 amino acids. V was pared by 8 bases and J by 15 bases, with 17 bases between. The germline V gene has CDR1 LNHDA and CDR2 SQIVND (reference sequence). CDR3 in amino acids: CASGLDRRDLTF. CDR3 DNA: TGTGCCAGTGGCTTGGACCGTCGGGACCTGACTTTC. Based on the CDR3 plus reference TRBV19 and TRBJ2-6, the full variable domain is DGGITQSPKYLFRKEGQNVTLSCEQNLNHDAMYWYRQDPGQGLRLIYYSQIVNDFQKGDIAEGYSVSREKKESFPLTVTSAQKNPTAFYLCASGLDRRDLTFGAGSRLTVL.

The chain couples TRBV11-2 to TRBJ2-7; the D gene is possibly TRBD2 (5 bases). Trimming pared 3 bases from V and 6 bases from J, leaving 9 bases between. This CDR3 has 12 residues. Germline V CDR1 and CDR2: SGHAT, FQNNGV. CDR3 residues: CASSFGLAEQYF. In nucleotides, the CDR3 is TGTGCCAGCAGCTTTGGACTGGCCGAGCAGTACTTC.

The rearrangement uses TRBV2 and TRBJ2-3; 12 nucleotides align to TRBD2. The CDR3 has 14 amino acids. The germline V gene has CDR1 SNHLY and CDR2 FYNNEI. J lost 6 bases, V lost 6 bases, and 4 bases had no gene match. CDR3 amino acids: CASRTSGGSDTQYF. The CDR3 coding sequence is TGTGCCAGCAGGACTAGCGGGGGTTCGGATACGCAGTATTTT.

Only one count was recorded for this clone. The chain joins TRBV7-2 to TRBJ2-3; 13 bases are shared with TRBD2. Germline CDR1 is SGHTA and CDR2 is FQGNSA. The V gene end was trimmed by 5 bases and the J gene end by 6 bases; junction bases not matched to a gene: 5. This CDR3 spans 15 amino acids. The CDR3 here is CASSTWTSGSDTQYF. In nucleotides, the CDR3 is TGTGCCAGCAGCACCTGGACTAGCGGGAGCGATACGCAGTATTTT.

This chain connects TRBV3-1 (or the pseudogene TRBV3-2) to TRBJ2-3, with 9 bases aligning to TRBD1. Germline trimming cut 0 bases from V and 2 bases from J; bases unmatched to any gene: 6. Germline V CDR1 and CDR2: LGHDT, YNNKEL (reference sequence). The length of the CDR3 is 17 residues. CDR3 sequence (DNA): TGTGCCAGCAGCCAAGATCTGGACAGGGGTGCCACAGATACGCAGTATTTT. It yields the protein CASSQDLDRGATDTQYF.

V gene TRBV5-8 combines with J gene TRBJ2-3, with 15 positions matching TRBD2. The CDR3 is 19 residues long. Per germline, CDR1 SGHTS and CDR2 YDEGEE. The J segment lost 0 bases and the V segment lost 5 bases, leaving 10 bases of the junction unmatched. CDR3 in DNA: TGTGCCAGCAGTTCGTCCGGGACTAGCGGGAGGTGGAGCACAGATACGCAGTATTTT. Translation: CASSSSGTSGRWSTDTQYF.

The J gene is TRBJ2-2, the V gene TRBV5-1; TRBD1 might be the D (5 bases). The germline gives CDR1 SGHRS, CDR2 YFSETQ. Trimming removed 4 bases at V and 1 base at J, with 8 bases between. This CDR3 region has 14 residues. CDR3: CASSGAGNTGELFF. DNA for the CDR3: TGCGCCAGCAGCGGGGCCGGGAACACCGGGGAGCTGTTTTTT.